Listed here are 26 T cell receptor beta chains from one sample, sequenced in a study of control samples from healthy donors and cancer patients. Sequencing was performed with immunoSEQ multiplex PCR; in TCRdb, only in-frame clones are kept and a portion is missing. The sample lists under 85,000 clones, 93% occurring once. Material for sequencing was PBMCs. The receptor set was obtained from a woman in her thirties or forties with lung cancer.

The chain joins TRBV7-8 to TRBJ2-3; D gene uncertain. The CDR3 has 12 amino acids. Germline V gene lookup returns CDR1 SGHVS and CDR2 FQNEAQ. The V end lost 6 bases, the J end lost 2 bases, and 6 bases lay between the germline ends. The CDR3 coding sequence is TGTGCCAGCAGTTTGATCACAGATACGCAGTATTTT. This gives the protein CASSLITDTQYF.

CDR3 protein: CASSPPGGGVTDTQYF. CDR3 sequence (DNA): TGTGCCAGCTCACCCCCGGGCGGGGGGGTGACAGATACGCAGTATTTT. V and J are TRBV18 and TRBJ2-3; 9 bases are a match to TRBD2. The CDR3 loop spans 16 amino acids. Losses at the gene ends were 3 bases for V and 3 bases for J; bases not matched to a gene: 7. The germline V gene has CDR1 KGHSH and CDR2 LQKENI. The full variable domain, completed using reference TRBV18 and TRBJ2-3, is NAGVMQNPRHLVRRRGQEARLRCSPMKGHSHVYWYRQLPEEGLKFMVYLQKENIIDESGMPKERFSAEFPKEGPSILRIQQVVRGDSAAYFCASSPPGGGVTDTQYFGPGTRLTVL.

The J gene is TRBJ1-1, the V gene TRBV5-1; 7 bases align to TRBD1. V was clipped by 4 bases and J by 5 bases; unmatched bases: 8. This CDR3 has 14 amino acids. Per germline, CDR1 SGHRS and CDR2 YFSETQ. CDR3 bases: TGCGCCAGCAGCCCAGGGGGATCTGGGACTGAAGCTTTCTTT. It encodes CASSPGGSGTEAFF.

V is TRBV6-2 or TRBV6-3 and J is TRBJ1-5, with a possible D match to TRBD1 (5 bases). The CDR3 covers 15 residues. V was clipped by 4 bases and J by 2 bases, with 12 bases between them. The germline CDR1 and CDR2 sequences are MNHEY and SVGEGT. The CDR3 DNA is TGTGCCAGCAGTTCGATCGGGACTCGCAATCAGCCCCAGCATTTT. Translating it yields CASSSIGTRNQPQHF.

The V gene is TRBV3-1 (or the pseudogene TRBV3-2), the J gene TRBJ1-1; possible D gene TRBD1, 6 bases. Between the trimmed V and J ends, which lost 3 bases and 2 bases, there was a span of 10 bases. Looked up from germline, CDR1 is LGHDT and CDR2 is YNNKEL (reference sequence). CDR3 size: 14 residues. The chain's CDR3 is CASSHPQGNTEAFF. The CDR3 nucleotides read TGTGCCAGCAGCCACCCACAGGGAAACACTGAAGCTTTCTTT.

The DNA for the CDR3 is TGTGCCAGCAGTTACCAAAGCAAAGGGGACACTGAAGCTTTCTTT. Translation gives CASSYQSKGDTEAFF. The chain couples TRBV6-5 to TRBJ1-1; TRBD1 is a possible D gene (5 bases). The germline V gene encodes CDR1 MNHEY and CDR2 SVGAGI. The CDR3 spans 15 residues. Trimming left V 2 bases short and J 3 bases short, with 13 bases between.

The chain joins TRBV15 to TRBJ1-4; no reliable D call. V dropped 1 base and J dropped 6 bases, with 12 bases sitting between them. The CDR3 extends over 15 amino acids. Germline CDR1 is LNHNV and CDR2 is YYDKDF (reference sequence). The CDR3 is CATSRVRRPDEKLFF. The CDR3, as DNA: TGTGCCACCAGCAGAGTCCGGCGTCCGGATGAAAAACTGTTTTTT.

The rearrangement joins TRBV5-1 to TRBJ2-3; the D gene is possibly TRBD1 (6 bases). CDR3 length: 16 amino acids. Germline V lookup: CDR1 SGHRS, CDR2 YFSETQ. V lost 4 bases and J lost 3, with 18 bases in between. CDR3 sequence (DNA): TGCGCCAGCAGCCCCGAGTTTAGGGACACTACAGATACGCAGTATTTT. Its protein is CASSPEFRDTTDTQYF.

The chain couples TRBV5-1 to TRBJ2-5; D is ambiguous. This CDR3 contains 15 residues. Germline CDR1 reads SGHRS; CDR2 reads YFSETQ. V lost 0 bases and J lost 3, with 12 bases in between. The CDR3 region is CASSLDSRKEETQYF. The CDR3, as DNA: TGCGCCAGCAGCTTGGACAGCAGAAAAGAAGAGACCCAGTACTTC.

The chain links TRBV5-4 to TRBJ1-2; D gene ambiguous. Trimming removed 0 bases from V and 8 bases from J, with 20 bases in between. Germline V gene sequence: CDR1 SGHNT, CDR2 YYREEE (reference sequence). The CDR3 consists of 16 residues. CDR3 protein: CASSLGTPPTLVGYTF. CDR3 sequence (DNA): TGTGCCAGCAGCTTGGGTACGCCTCCGACTTTGGTCGGCTACACCTTC. Full variable domain (remainder filled in from reference TRBV5-4 and TRBJ1-2): ETGVTQSPTHLIKTRGQQVTLRCSSQSGHNTVSWYQQALGQGPQFIFQYYREEENGRGNFPPRFSGLQFPNYSSELNVNALELDDSALYLCASSLGTPPTLVGYTFGSGTRLTVV.

V usage is TRBV28 and J usage is TRBJ2-3; D not resolved. V was shortened by 6 bases and J by 7 bases, with 11 bases between the two germline ends. Germline values: CDR1 MDHEN, CDR2 SYDVKM. The CDR3 consists of 12 residues. The DNA for the CDR3 is TGTGCCAGCAGCTGGGTGGCGAATACGCAGTATTTT. Its protein is CASSWVANTQYF.

This chain joins TRBV11-3 and TRBJ1-1; D unresolved. Trimming removed 4 bases at V and 5 bases at J, with 8 bases between. The V gene's germline CDR1 is SGHNT and CDR2 YENEEA. The CDR3 spans 12 residues. CDR3 sequence (DNA): TGTGCCAGCAGCTCGGTGGGGACTGAAGCTTTCTTT. Amino acids: CASSSVGTEAFF.

The chain carries TRBV19 and TRBJ1-1; TRBD1 is a possible D gene (5 bases). The CDR3 consists of 14 residues. V lost 7 bases and J 4 bases, leaving 16 bases between the germline ends. In germline, CDR1 is LNHDA, CDR2 SQIVND (reference sequence). Written as DNA, the CDR3 is TGTGCCAGTAACCCCTACGGGGGTTTCACTGAAGCTTTCTTT. The encoded protein is CASNPYGGFTEAFF. The variable domain in full, with the rest retrieved from reference TRBV19 and TRBJ1-1, is DGGITQSPKYLFRKEGQNVTLSCEQNLNHDAMYWYRQDPGQGLRLIYYSQIVNDFQKGDIAEGYSVSREKKESFPLTVTSAQKNPTAFYLCASNPYGGFTEAFFGQGTRLTVV.

The genes are TRBV5-1 and TRBJ2-6; D not resolved. CDR1 and CDR2 from the germline V gene are SGHRS and YFSETQ. V was clipped by 4 bases and J by 0 bases, with 11 bases between them. The CDR3 spans 16 residues. The CDR3 nucleotides are TGCGCCAGCAGCCCCCCCACAAACTCTGGGGCCAACGTCCTGACTTTC. It yields the protein CASSPPTNSGANVLTF.

The CDR3 sequence: CASSTGTGPAQVFF. The CDR3 DNA follows: TGTGCCAGTAGTACAGGGACAGGGCCCGCGCAGGTGTTCTTC. The rearrangement uses TRBV19 and TRBJ2-1; 9 nucleotides match TRBD1. The V and J ends lost 4 bases and 15 bases, in that order; junction bases with no gene match: 13. The germline V gene encodes CDR1 LNHDA and CDR2 SQIVND (reference sequence). The CDR3 has 14 amino acids.

A single count supports this clone. This CDR3 reads CASSPGTSYYEQYF. CDR3 DNA sequence: TGTGCCAGCAGCCCCGGGACTTCATACTACGAGCAGTACTTC. The rearrangement joins TRBV3-1 (or the pseudogene TRBV3-2) to TRBJ2-7; D possibly corresponds to TRBD2 (6 bases). Germline assignment: CDR1 LGHDT and CDR2 YNNKEL (reference sequence). This CDR3 has 14 residues. Trimming removed 4 bases at V and 3 bases at J, with 13 bases between.

J is TRBJ1-2 and V is TRBV6-5; D might be TRBD1 (5 bases). Germline loops: CDR1 MNHEY, CDR2 SVGAGI. This CDR3 has 13 residues. Trimming shortened V by 2 bases and J by 4 bases, and 8 bases separated the two germline ends. DNA for the CDR3: TGTGCCAGCAGTTACGGGGGAACCTATGGCTACACCTTC. Translation gives CASSYGGTYGYTF.

This chain joins TRBV19 and TRBJ1-4; TRBD1 matches 9 bases. CDR1 LNHDA and CDR2 SQIVND come from the germline V gene (reference sequence). V trimming: 6 bases; J trimming: 5 bases; junction bases outside the gene matches: 7. This CDR3 has 15 amino acids. For the CDR3, the DNA is TGTGCCAGTAGAACGACAGGGGGATTGAATGAAAAACTGTTTTTT. It specifies CASRTTGGLNEKLFF.

This chain uses TRBV7-9 with TRBJ1-2, with D possibly matching TRBD1 (5 bases). Trimming cost V 10 bases and J 6 bases, with 18 bases left between them. The length of the CDR3 is 13 residues. Germline-derived CDR1 and CDR2 are SEHNR and FQNEAQ (reference sequence). The CDR3 is CATSGGGPDGYTF. CDR3 DNA sequence: TGTGCCACCTCCGGGGGAGGACCGGATGGCTACACCTTC.

The chain recombines TRBV3-1 (or the pseudogene TRBV3-2) with TRBJ1-6; 8 nucleotides line up with TRBD1. V shed 0 bases and J 11 bases; nucleotides not matched to a gene: 6. The CDR3 runs 15 residues. Germline-derived CDR1 and CDR2 are LGHDT and YNNKEL (reference sequence). The CDR3 loop is CASSQERQGTTPLHF. Here the CDR3 DNA reads TGTGCCAGCAGCCAAGAGAGACAGGGGACGACACCCCTCCACTTT.

This sequence joins TRBV9 and TRBJ1-2, with D unclear. CDR3 length equals 14 residues. Trimming took off 3 bases at V and 0 bases at J, with 9 bases between the two ends. From germline, CDR1 is SGDLS and CDR2 YYNGEE. The chain's CDR3 is CASSETTTNYGYTF. The CDR3 coding sequence is TGTGCCAGCAGCGAAACAACAACTAACTATGGCTACACCTTC. The entire variable domain, with the rest obtained from reference TRBV9 and TRBJ1-2, is as follows: DSGVTQTPKHLITATGQRVTLRCSPRSGDLSVYWYQQSLDQGLQFLIQYYNGEERAKGNILERFSAQQFPDLHSELNLSSLELGDSALYFCASSETTTNYGYTFGSGTRLTVV.

This clone has just a few counts. The genes are TRBV7-6 and TRBJ2-1; D remains unclear. The CDR3 consists of 15 residues. Looked up from germline, CDR1 is SGHVS and CDR2 is FNYEAQ. V was shortened by 5 bases and J by 1 base, with 12 bases between the two germline ends. CDR3 DNA sequence: TGTGCCAGCAGCCCGATGACGGGTTCCTACAATGAGCAGTTCTTC. Protein sequence: CASSPMTGSYNEQFF. Full variable domain (remainder filled in from reference TRBV7-6 and TRBJ2-1): GAGVSQSPRYKVTKRGQDVALRCDPISGHVSLYWYRQALGQGPEFLTYFNYEAQQDKSGLPNDRFSAERPEGSISTLTIQRTEQRDSAMYRCASSPMTGSYNEQFFGPGTRLTVL.

V and J are TRBV27 and TRBJ1-5, with D hard to call. Deletions cut 2 bases from V and 6 bases from J, with 11 bases between. Germline V gene data show CDR1 as MNHEY and CDR2 as SMNVEV (reference sequence). The CDR3 is 14 residues long. DNA of the CDR3: TGTGCCAGCAGTTTAGGTTGGGGTGCTCAGCCCCAGCATTTT. Its protein is CASSLGWGAQPQHF.

The chain joins TRBV25-1 to TRBJ1-2; TRBD1 is a possible D gene (5 bases). Between the trimmed V and J ends, which lost 4 bases and 4 bases, there was a span of 13 bases. This CDR3 spans 14 amino acids. Germline V lookup: CDR1 MGHDK, CDR2 SYGVNS. The CDR3 reads CASSVPGPSYGYTF. The CDR3 region has the DNA TGTGCCAGCAGTGTCCCGGGGCCAAGCTATGGCTACACCTTC.

The V call is TRBV7-9, the J call TRBJ1-2; 7 nucleotides agree with TRBD1. The CDR3 is 14 amino acids. The trim removed 0 bases at V and 4 bases at J, leaving 2 bases unmatched. CDR1 and CDR2 (germline): SEHNR, FQNEAQ (reference sequence). The CDR3 protein is CASSLAGQAYGYTF. The DNA for the CDR3 is TGTGCCAGCAGCTTAGCAGGACAGGCCTATGGCTACACCTTC.

This clone was seen just once. This chain joins TRBV25-1 and TRBJ1-3; TRBD1 agrees at 10 bases. Germline V gene data show CDR1 as MGHDK and CDR2 as SYGVNS. This CDR3 is built from 15 residues. V shed 4 bases and J 0 bases; nucleotides not matched to a gene: 0. The CDR3 spells CASSGDRGSGNTIYF. CDR3 sequence (DNA): TGTGCCAGCAGTGGGGACAGGGGCTCTGGAAACACCATATATTTT.